This paragraph covers one T cell receptor beta chain sequence. No antigen is known for it. This record belongs to a study of cytomegalovirus exposure and HLA in healthy donors. Study observations and caveats: Most TCR sequences were seen very rarely across donors, but some public TCRs occurred in many.

V was cut by 0 bases and J by 4 bases, with 8 bases left in between. The CDR3 contains 14 residues. Germline CDR1 reads SGHNT; CDR2 reads YENEEA. A multiplex PCR was run with 60 Vbeta primers and 13 Jbeta primers. Sequenced by immunoSEQ multiplex PCR; TCRdb stores in-frame clones only, minus some. The data contain approximately 85,000 clones, roughly 72% of them singletons. Sequencing input: PBMCs. This sequence originates from a middle-aged woman in good health and CMV-seropositive. The rearrangement joins TRBV11-3 to TRBJ2-3, with D maybe TRBD1 (5 bases). The chain's CDR3 is CASSLDRAADTQYF. The DNA for the CDR3 is TGTGCCAGCAGCTTAGACAGGGCGGCAGATACGCAGTATTTT.